The entry that follows covers one T cell receptor (beta chain) sequence. Its antigen remains undetermined. Base qualities are not at hand, and no much larger clone is one base apart. The collaborating institutions used their own protocols to collect whole blood in K2EDTA tubes. For TCRbeta analysis, collaborators shipped samples in one of three forms: frozen whole blood, isolated PBMCs, or DNA extracted from either of those sample types. This record belongs to a study of blood T cell repertoires in COVID-19 (TCRdb year 2020). As for the study more broadly: The collaborator samples originated in the United States, Italy and Spain and spanned the acute and convalescent phases of COVID-19. The material from the prospective study consisted of cDNA or gDNA derived from T cells, B-cell-depleted T cells, or PBMCs. The dataset comprised deeply sampled blood TCRbeta repertoires from subjects exposed to, actively infected with, or recovered from COVID-19. A freely available public database, intended as a resource for researchers studying the immune response to SARS-CoV-2, is where the repertoires were released. The samples were drawn from two sources: the first 160 participants of the ongoing ImmuneRACE study, and 1,254 subjects contributed by 6 global collaborators. Sample metadata almost always included a de-identified subject ID, COVID-19 status, age in years and sex. HLA class I and class II types, where available, came from metadata supplied by the sample provider rather than from assay-based typing. The study at large found these results: The amount of clinical and demographic metadata varied by source and participant and was provided uncurated.

The V end gives up 3 bases and the J end 5 bases, leaving 8 bases in the junction not matched to a gene. There are 15 amino acids in the CDR3, from cysteine to phenylalanine inclusive. The retained sequence is limited to the CDR3, 45 bases, with the frame set at the first base. CDR1 SGHRS and CDR2 YFSETQ were looked up in the germline V gene. The immunoSEQ Assay, a bias-controlled multiplex PCR, was used to amplify TCRbeta CDR3 regions from genomic DNA. The published analysis was carried out like this. The number of nucleated cells in each sample was estimated by amplification of reference gene primers within the assay. To quantify the absolute abundance of each unique TCRbeta CDR3 rearrangement, sequence reads were collapsed and filtered. Productive Simpson clonality was computed per sample as the square root of Simpson's diversity index over productive rearrangements. TCRdb took this table from immuneACCESS and kept in-frame rearrangements with V and J called. Such tables lack part of the clones; where checked against another copy, unresolved V genes explain under half of the gap, and the rest is unexplained. That table is the source of V, J and clone size, and D and trimming were worked out from the DNA. This sample holds some 190,000 clones; approximately 85% were observed only once. The ten most abundant clones make up 2.5% to 3.5% of the sample.

This receptor was taken from a man aged 60 to 69 with acute or convalescent COVID-19. The sequence is built from TRBV5-1 and TRBJ2-1; the junction holds 7 bases that match TRBD1. The sequenced material came from peripheral blood. In nucleotide form, the sequence is TGCGCCAGCAGCTCGACCGGGACAGTGAACAATGAGCAGTTCTTC. This sequence encodes CASSSTGTVNNEQFF.